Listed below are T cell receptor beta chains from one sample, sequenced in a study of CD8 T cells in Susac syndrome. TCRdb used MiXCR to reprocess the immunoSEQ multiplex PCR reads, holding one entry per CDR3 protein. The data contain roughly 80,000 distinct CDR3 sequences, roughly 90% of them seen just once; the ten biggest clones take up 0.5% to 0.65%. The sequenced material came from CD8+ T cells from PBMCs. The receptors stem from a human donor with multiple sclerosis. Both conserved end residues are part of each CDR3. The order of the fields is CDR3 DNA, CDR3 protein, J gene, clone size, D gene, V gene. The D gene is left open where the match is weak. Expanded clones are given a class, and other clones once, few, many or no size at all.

DNA: TGTGCCAGCAGCTCCCCCGGGACCCCCTGGGGCACTCCAACACCCGGGGAGCTGTTTTTT; CDR3: CASSSPGTPWGTPTPGELFF; J: TRBJ2-2; size: .; D: .; V: TRBV11-2
DNA: TGTGCCAGTAGTACCGGACTGGCCTACGAGCAGTACTTC; CDR3: CASSTGLAYEQYF; J: TRBJ2-7; size: .; D: .; V: TRBV19
DNA: TGTGCCAGCAGTTACTCGCACGGCTACGAGCAGTACTTC; CDR3: CASSYSHGYEQYF; J: TRBJ2-7; size: once; D: .; V: TRBV6-2/TRBV6-3
DNA: TGTGCCAGCAGCCAAGAAAAGACTAGCTTGTGGGAGCAGTACTTC; CDR3: CASSQEKTSLWEQYF; J: TRBJ2-7; size: .; D: TRBD2; V: TRBV4-2
DNA: TGTGCCAGCAGCCCGGGCCACTCGAACACCGGGGAGCTGTTTTTT; CDR3: CASSPGHSNTGELFF; J: TRBJ2-2; size: .; D: .; V: TRBV6-5
DNA: TGTGCCAGCAGTTTTTTCGGGGAGAGCTATGGCTACACCTTC; CDR3: CASSFFGESYGYTF; J: TRBJ1-2; size: once; D: .; V: TRBV28
DNA: TGTGCCAGTAGCTGGGGGGGGAACACTGAAGCTTTCTTT; CDR3: CASSWGGNTEAFF; J: TRBJ1-1; size: .; D: .; V: TRBV19
DNA: TGTGCCAGCAGTACTCTCCAGACTGGCTACGAGCAGTACTTC; CDR3: CASSTLQTGYEQYF; J: TRBJ2-7; size: .; D: .; V: TRBV28
DNA: TGTGCCAGCAGCCCGGGACAGGGGATAGCCAAAAACATTCAGTACTTC; CDR3: CASSPGQGIAKNIQYF; J: TRBJ2-4; size: .; D: TRBD1; V: TRBV12-3/TRBV12-4
DNA: TGTGCCAGCAGTTCAGGGGGCGGGGGCTATGGCTACACCTTC; CDR3: CASSSGGGGYGYTF; J: TRBJ1-2; size: .; D: TRBD1; V: TRBV7-2
DNA: TGTGCCAGCAGTGGCGTTGCGGGACTCTACGAGCAGTACTTC; CDR3: CASSGVAGLYEQYF; J: TRBJ2-7; size: .; D: .; V: TRBV2
DNA: TGTGCCAGCAGTCCCCTTTTGGGGAGTGGGACTGAGCAGTTCTTC; CDR3: CASSPLLGSGTEQFF; J: TRBJ2-1; size: .; D: .; V: TRBV28